This is a list of T cell receptor beta chains from one sample in a study of CD8+ T cells in alopecia areata. Method: immunoSEQ multiplex PCR; TCRdb's copy keeps in-frame clones and lacks some. The data contain about 210,000 clones, 55% to 70% of them singletons. Specimen: CD4+ T cells sorted from blood, collected at week 4, from a patient treated with tofacitinib. These receptors were taken from a human donor with alopecia areata. Both conserved end residues are part of each CDR3. A D gene is named only where the DNA matches it firmly. Some rows mark clone size as missing; the rest say once, few, many or name a class of expanded clone.

j_call | clone_size | v_call | d_call | cdr3_nt | cdr3_aa
TRBJ2-1 | - | TRBV11-2 | TRBD2 | TGTGCCAGCCGCCGGTGGGCGGGGGGCAACAATGAGCAGTTCTTC | CASRRWAGGNNEQFF
TRBJ2-5 | - | TRBV18 | TRBD1 | TGTGCCAGCTCCGGGACAGTACAAGAGACCCAGTACTTC | CASSGTVQETQYF
TRBJ2-7 | - | TRBV4-2 | - | TGTGCCAGCAGCCAAGACTCCCAGCGGCACTACGAGCAGTACTTC | CASSQDSQRHYEQYF
TRBJ1-6 | - | TRBV9 | TRBD1 | TGTGCCAGCAGCCCCACAGGGGGAGTTAATTCACCCCTCCACTTT | CASSPTGGVNSPLHF
TRBJ1-3 | - | TRBV27 | TRBD1 | TGTGCCAGCAGGACAGGGGACGGAAACACCATATATTTT | CASRTGDGNTIYF
TRBJ2-2 | few | TRBV7-9 | - | TGTGCCAGCAGCTCCAATATGAGAGCCGCGAACACCGGGGAGCTGTTTTTT | CASSSNMRAANTGELFF
TRBJ2-1 | - | TRBV11-1 | TRBD2 | TGTGCCAGCAGCTTAGGTCCTAGCGGTAGCTCCTACAATGAGCAGTTCTTC | CASSLGPSGSSYNEQFF
TRBJ1-1 | - | TRBV5-1 | - | TGCGCCAGCAGCTTCGACGGGTTGAACACTGAAGCTTTCTTT | CASSFDGLNTEAFF
TRBJ2-4 | - | TRBV30 | TRBD2 | TGTGCCTGGAGCGCTAGCGGGGGAGGCAAAAACATTCAGTACTTC | CAWSASGGGKNIQYF
TRBJ2-5 | - | TRBV7-2 | TRBD1 | TGTGCCAGCAGCCCCGACAGGGGGAGACAAGAGACCCAGTACTTC | CASSPDRGRQETQYF
TRBJ1-5 | - | TRBV29-1 | - | TGCAGCGTTGAAGGGGGGGGCAATCAGCCCCAGCATTTT | CSVEGGGNQPQHF
TRBJ2-5 | - | TRBV30 | - | TGTGCCTGGAGCCCCGGGCGGGAGACCCAGTACTTC | CAWSPGRETQYF
TRBJ1-3 | - | TRBV30 | - | TGTGCCTGGAGTGTCCGAGACTTATATTTT | CAWSVRDLYF
TRBJ1-5 | few | TRBV10-3 | TRBD1 | TGTGCCATCAAGGGGGCAGGGACCAATCAGCCCCAGCATTTT | CAIKGAGTNQPQHF
TRBJ2-5 | few | TRBV10-3 | TRBD2 | TGTGCCATCAGTGTCAGCGGGGGGGCCAGAGAGACCCAGTACTTC | CAISVSGGARETQYF